The source of this TCR beta chain is a study of CD8 T cells in ankylosing spondylitis. Regarding the study as a whole: There was a TCR beta motif, made of eight highly homologous variants, that appeared characteristic of ankylosing spondylitis blood.

This clonotype was detected only a few times. As yet, its antigen is unknown. Trimming removed 7 bases at V and 6 bases at J, with 18 bases between. This CDR3 region has 14 residues. Looked up from germline, CDR1 is MNHEY and CDR2 is SMNVEV (reference sequence). Libraries of TCR beta came from quantitative 5'-RACE with molecular barcodes. TCRdb reprocessed the 5' RACE reads with MiXCR, giving one entry per CDR3 protein. The sample shows under 200,000 distinct CDR3 sequences, approximately 13% of them seen only once. Sequenced input: blood, either unsorted or a sorted T cell fraction (not recorded which). This receptor was taken from a female donor with ankylosing spondylitis or in good health (not recorded which). The chain joins TRBV27 to TRBJ1-1; unclear D gene. As DNA, the CDR3 is TGTGCCAGCACCCGCGGCTGGTCTAGCGCTGAAGCTTTCTTT. Its translation is CASTRGWSSAEAFF.